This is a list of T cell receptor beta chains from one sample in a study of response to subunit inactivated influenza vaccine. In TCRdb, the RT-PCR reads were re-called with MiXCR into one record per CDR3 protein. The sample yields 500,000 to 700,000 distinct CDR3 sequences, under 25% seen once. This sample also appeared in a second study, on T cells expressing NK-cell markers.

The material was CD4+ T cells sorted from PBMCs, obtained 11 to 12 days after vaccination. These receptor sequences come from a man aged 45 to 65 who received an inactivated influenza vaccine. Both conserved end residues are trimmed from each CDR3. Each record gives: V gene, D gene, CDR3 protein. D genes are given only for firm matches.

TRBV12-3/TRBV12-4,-,ASSLAVYGETQY
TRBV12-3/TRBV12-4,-,ASSFKSETQY
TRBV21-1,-,ASSCGGPAYNEQF
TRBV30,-,AWSVGAETQY
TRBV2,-,ASSETTTGTYEQY
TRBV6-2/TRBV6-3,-,ASSYVRGSYGYT
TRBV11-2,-,ASRDPSGPKPYNEQF
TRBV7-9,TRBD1,ASSSGTGANYGYT
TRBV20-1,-,SGRRQDTGELF
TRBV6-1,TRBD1,ASTPGQGYTGELF
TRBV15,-,ATSTRGGGETQY
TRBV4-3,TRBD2,ASSQFSGGDSEQF
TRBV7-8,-,ASSLDITGTRRRSYEQY
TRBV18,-,ASSAWDEQF
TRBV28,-,ASTRGFQPQH
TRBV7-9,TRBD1,ASSRDRAYNEQF
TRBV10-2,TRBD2,ASEGAGGRDTQY
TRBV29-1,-,SVGPGSPSYEQY
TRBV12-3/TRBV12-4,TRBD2,ASSLARSGMPEGNEQF
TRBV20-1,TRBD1,SARDWSPDRAETQY
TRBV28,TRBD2,ASSFMGGTSGRRDTQY
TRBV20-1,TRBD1,SAPRGEAAQH
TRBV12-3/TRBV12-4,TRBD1,ASRRQGAYNTGELF
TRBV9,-,ASSTHARRGNQETQY
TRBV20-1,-,SASSGGRNIQY
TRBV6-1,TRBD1,ASRSGGEPQH
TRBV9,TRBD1,ASSQGPQGAEQY
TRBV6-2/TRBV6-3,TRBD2,ASRAGRETQY
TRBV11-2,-,ASSPDPYGYT
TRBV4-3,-,ASSQAGAVYGYT
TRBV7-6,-,ASSSHGTPLTDTQY
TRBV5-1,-,ASSLDGPNTGELF
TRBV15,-,ATSSHTDTQY
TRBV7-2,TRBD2,ASSLRRGVETQY
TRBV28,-,ASSSLGTKNIQY
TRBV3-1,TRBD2,ASSQDPLAAYNEQF
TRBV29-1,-,SVSQAGYT
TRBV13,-,ASSFWGLSIGVMNTEAF
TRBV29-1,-,SVEQGTGSPLH
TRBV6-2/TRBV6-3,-,ASSYSSGGVEQY
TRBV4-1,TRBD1,ASSQTGTLLGNTEAF